One and the same sample provided the 2 T cell receptor beta chains below, sequenced in a study of radiotherapy plus CTLA-4 blockade in lung cancer. Sequencing was performed with immunoSEQ multiplex PCR; in TCRdb, only in-frame clones are kept and a portion is missing. The table includes over 45,000 clones, more than 60% detected once. This material consisted of peripheral blood, taken from a patient treated with radiotherapy plus ipilimumab. The receptors shown here come from a human donor with non-small cell lung cancer who had a complete response to radiotherapy plus ipilimumab.

This clone was seen a handful of times. The genes are TRBV2 and TRBJ2-5; TRBD1 is a possible D gene (5 bases). The CDR3 runs 13 residues. Germline CDR1 SNHLY, CDR2 FYNNEI. V was cut by 5 bases and J by 5 bases, with 12 bases left in between. CDR3 sequence reads: CASSPGYSETQYF. In nucleotides, the CDR3 is TGTGCCAGCAGTCCAGGGTATTCGGAGACCCAGTACTTC. Supplemented by reference TRBV2 and TRBJ2-5, the full variable domain reads EPEVTQTPSHQVTQMGQEVILRCVPISNHLYFYWYRQILGQKVEFLVSFYNNEISEKSEIFDDQFSVERPDGSNFTLKIRSTKLEDSAMYFCASSPGYSETQYFGPGTRLLVL.

J is TRBJ1-1 and V is TRBV7-2; the match to TRBD1 covers 7 bases. CDR1 and CDR2 from the germline V gene are SGHTA and FQGNSA. The CDR3 length is 13 residues. V was pared by 1 base and J by 12 bases, with 8 bases of the junction left unmatched. CDR3: CASSLDRGRGSFF. The CDR3 DNA sequence: TGTGCCAGCAGCTTAGATCGGGGCAGGGGGTCTTTCTTT.